This TCR beta chain is from a study of TIL therapy for anti-PD-1-resistant metastatic lung cancer. This clone has more than one count but fewer than ten. Time point here: pre-treatment sample, taken before nivolumab and TIL therapy. The tumor samples were excised metastases, mostly pleural nodules or supraclavicular lymph nodes. Sequencing used immunoSEQ v3. Libraries were prepared by immunoSEQ multiplex PCR; TCRdb keeps only in-frame clonotypes and omits some of them. The table lists about 50,000 clones, approximately 70% of them singletons. This material consisted of tumor tissue, taken at baseline. The TCR comes from a person between 30 and 80 years old with non-small cell lung cancer.

CDR3 sequence (DNA): TGTGCCAGCAGTTTGTCTCTTGGAGGGGTGTCTGGGGCCAACGTCCTGACTTTC. Its translation: CASSLSLGGVSGANVLTF. V and J are TRBV28 and TRBJ2-6; D is possibly TRBD2 (6 bases). Germline lookup yields CDR1 MDHEN and CDR2 SYDVKM. CDR3 length: 18 amino acids. Trimming pared 3 bases from V and 1 base from J, leaving 16 bases between.